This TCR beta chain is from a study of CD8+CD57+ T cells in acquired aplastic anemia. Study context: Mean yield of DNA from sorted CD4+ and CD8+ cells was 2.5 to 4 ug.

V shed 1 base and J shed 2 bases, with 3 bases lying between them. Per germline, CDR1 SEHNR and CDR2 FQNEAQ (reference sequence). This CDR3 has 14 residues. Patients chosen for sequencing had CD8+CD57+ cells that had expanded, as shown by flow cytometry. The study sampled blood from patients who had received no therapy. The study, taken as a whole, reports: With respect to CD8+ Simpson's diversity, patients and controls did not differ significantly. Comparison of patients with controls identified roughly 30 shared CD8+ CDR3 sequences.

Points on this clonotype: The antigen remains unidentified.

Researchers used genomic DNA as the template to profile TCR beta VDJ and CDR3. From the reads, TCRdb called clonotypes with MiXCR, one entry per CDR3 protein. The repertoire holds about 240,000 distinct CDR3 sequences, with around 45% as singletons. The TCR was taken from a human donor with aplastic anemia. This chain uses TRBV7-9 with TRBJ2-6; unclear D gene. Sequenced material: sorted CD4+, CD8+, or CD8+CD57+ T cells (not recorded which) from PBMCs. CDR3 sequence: CASSLVAGANVLTF. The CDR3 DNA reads TGTGCCAGCAGCTTAGTGGCTGGGGCCAACGTCCTGACTTTC.